This T cell receptor beta chain stems from a study of blood T cell repertoires in COVID-19. About the research overall: Material from acute and convalescent COVID-19 was sourced from the United States, Italy and Spain. Nucleic acid was either cDNA or gDNA, and it came from T cells, B-cell-depleted T cells, or PBMCs.

Germline values: CDR1 SGDLS, CDR2 YYNGEE. The CDR3 loop spans 14 amino acids. Trimming took 0 bases from V and 1 from J, leaving 6 bases between them. Authors' processing steps: Amplified reference gene primers provided the basis for estimating nucleated cell counts. Some clones are missing from TCRdb's copy, which holds only in-frame ones; the method was immunoSEQ multiplex PCR. Clone size and V and J calls were adopted from that table, with D and trimming inferred from the DNA. The data contain hundreds of thousands of clones, about 83% of them seen just once; the ten biggest clones take up about 2.3%.

The specimen was peripheral blood. This chain uses TRBV9 with TRBJ2-3; TRBD1 is a possible D gene (6 bases). The TCR was taken from a woman aged 35 to 49 with active or convalescent COVID-19. The CDR3 DNA reads as TGTGCCAGCAGCGTAGAGGGGGGCACAGATACGCAGTATTTT. Translating gives CASSVEGGTDTQYF.